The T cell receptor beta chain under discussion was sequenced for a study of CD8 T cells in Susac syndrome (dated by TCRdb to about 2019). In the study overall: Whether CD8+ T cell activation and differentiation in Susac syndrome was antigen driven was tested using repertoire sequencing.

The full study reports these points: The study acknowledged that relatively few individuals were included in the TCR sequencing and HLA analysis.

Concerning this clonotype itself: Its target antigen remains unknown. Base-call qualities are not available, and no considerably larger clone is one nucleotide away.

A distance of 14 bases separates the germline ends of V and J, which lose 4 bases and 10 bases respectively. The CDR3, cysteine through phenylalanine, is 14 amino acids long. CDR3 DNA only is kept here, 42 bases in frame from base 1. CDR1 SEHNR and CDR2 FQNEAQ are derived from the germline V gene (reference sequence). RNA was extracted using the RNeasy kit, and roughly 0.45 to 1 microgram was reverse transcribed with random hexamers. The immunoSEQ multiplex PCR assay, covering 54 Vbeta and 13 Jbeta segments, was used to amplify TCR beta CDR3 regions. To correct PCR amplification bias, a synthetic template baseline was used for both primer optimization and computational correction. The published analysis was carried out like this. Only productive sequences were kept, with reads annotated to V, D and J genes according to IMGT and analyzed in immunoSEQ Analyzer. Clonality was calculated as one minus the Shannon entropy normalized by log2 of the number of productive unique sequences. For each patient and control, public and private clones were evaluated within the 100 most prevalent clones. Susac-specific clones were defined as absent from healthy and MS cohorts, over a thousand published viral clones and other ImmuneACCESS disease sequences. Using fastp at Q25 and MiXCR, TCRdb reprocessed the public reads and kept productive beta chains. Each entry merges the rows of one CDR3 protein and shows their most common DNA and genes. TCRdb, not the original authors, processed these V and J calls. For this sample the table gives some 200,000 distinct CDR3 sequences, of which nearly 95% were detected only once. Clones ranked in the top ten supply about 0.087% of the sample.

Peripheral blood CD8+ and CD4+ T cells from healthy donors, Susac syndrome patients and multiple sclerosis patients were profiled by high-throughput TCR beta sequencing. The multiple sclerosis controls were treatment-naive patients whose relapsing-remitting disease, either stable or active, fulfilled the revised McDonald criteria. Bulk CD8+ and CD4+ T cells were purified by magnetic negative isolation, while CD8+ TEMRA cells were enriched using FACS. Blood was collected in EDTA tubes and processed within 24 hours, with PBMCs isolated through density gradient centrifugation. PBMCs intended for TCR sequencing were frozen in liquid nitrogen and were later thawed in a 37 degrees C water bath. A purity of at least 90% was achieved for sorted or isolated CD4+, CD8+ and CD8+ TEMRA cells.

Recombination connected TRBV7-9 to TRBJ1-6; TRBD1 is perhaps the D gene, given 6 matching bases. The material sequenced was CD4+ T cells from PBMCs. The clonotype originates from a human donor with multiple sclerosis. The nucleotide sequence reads TGTGCCAGCAGCTCACAGGGCGAAGGATCACCCCTCCACTTT. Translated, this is CASSSQGEGSPLHF.